These 5 T cell receptor beta chains originate from one sample sequenced in a study of T cells in lung cancer brain metastases. Measured with immunoSEQ multiplex PCR; TCRdb has only the in-frame clones, and not every one. This table has under 2,500 clones, 90% to 95% appearing once. Sequencing was done on a sample of tumor tissue from the primary lung tumor. The receptors were gathered from a woman in her 30s with non-small cell lung cancer.

The J gene is TRBJ1-3, the V gene TRBV18, with D tentatively TRBD1 (6 bases). CDR3 length: 14 residues. Trimming left V 3 bases short and J 6 bases short, with 12 bases between. Germline loops: CDR1 KGHSH, CDR2 LQKENI. Here the CDR3 DNA reads TGTGCCAGCTCACCTTACAGGGTAGAAAACACCATATATTTT. Translating gives CASSPYRVENTIYF.

This clone has a handful of counts. J is TRBJ2-2 and V is TRBV6-1, with D possibly being TRBD1 or TRBD2 (5 bases each). The CDR3 covers 14 residues. Germline V gene sequence: CDR1 MNHNS, CDR2 SASEGT. Trimming took off 6 bases at V and 5 bases at J, with 13 bases between the two ends. The CDR3 reads CASSRDPLTGELFF. As DNA, the CDR3 is TGTGCCAGCAGCCGGGACCCCCTAACCGGGGAGCTGTTTTTT.

This chain connects TRBV29-1 to TRBJ1-2; no clear D. CDR1 is SQVTM, CDR2 ANQGSEA, per germline. This CDR3 contains 11 residues. Trimming shortened V by 4 bases and J by 4 bases, and 7 bases separated the two germline ends. The CDR3 region has the DNA TGCAGCGTTGTGTGGGGCTATGGCTACACCTTC. Protein sequence: CSVVWGYGYTF.

This clone appeared once. This chain connects TRBV6-1 to TRBJ2-1; D gene ambiguous. In germline, CDR1 is MNHNS, CDR2 SASEGT. Deletions cut 2 bases from V and 7 bases from J, with 9 bases between. The length of the CDR3 is 13 residues. The CDR3 sequence is CASSELLGNEQFF. The CDR3, as DNA: TGTGCCAGCAGTGAACTGTTGGGGAATGAGCAGTTCTTC.

This clone was observed once. The V call is TRBV5-1, the J call TRBJ2-5; weak D call: TRBD1 (6 bases). The CDR3 has 14 residues. Germline loops: CDR1 SGHRS, CDR2 YFSETQ. V dropped 1 base and J dropped 1 base, with 8 bases sitting between them. The CDR3 spells CASSLRGGQETQYF. The CDR3 bases are TGCGCCAGCAGCTTGCGAGGGGGCCAAGAGACCCAGTACTTC.